These T cell receptor beta chains were read from a single sample in a study of T cell responses to AZD1222 COVID-19 vaccine. The assay was immunoSEQ multiplex PCR, and TCRdb's table has in-frame clones only and misses some. The repertoire consists of some 130,000 clones, with 70% to 90% occurring once and the leading ten covering around 7.8%. This specimen consisted of peripheral blood, obtained on day 0 of AZD1222 vaccination. These TCRs come from an adult in good health. Both conserved end residues are part of each CDR3. The D gene is left open where the match is weak. Expanded clones are given a class, and other clones once, few, many or no size at all.

d_call j_call clone_size v_call cdr3_aa cdr3_nt
NA TRBJ1-5 NA TRBV7-2 CASSSLYVGAGQPQHF TGTGCCAGCAGCTCTCTTTACGTTGGGGCGGGGCAGCCCCAGCATTTT
NA TRBJ1-4 many TRBV6-5 CASSPQGTNEKLFF TGTGCCAGCAGCCCACAGGGAACTAATGAAAAACTGTTTTTT
NA TRBJ2-7 NA TRBV3-1/TRBV3-2 CASSQGSGIRSYEQYF TGTGCCAGCAGCCAAGGGTCGGGGATACGCTCCTACGAGCAGTACTTC
NA TRBJ2-5 medium-sized TRBV7-8 CASSPIGISPETQYF TGTGCCAGCAGCCCGATAGGGATAAGCCCGGAGACCCAGTACTTC
TRBD2 TRBJ2-5 NA TRBV5-1 CASSLGTSGGTLQETQYF TGCGCCAGCAGCCTAGGGACTAGCGGGGGGACCTTACAAGAGACCCAGTACTTC
NA TRBJ2-7 once TRBV29-1 CSVDVPGYHEQYF TGCAGCGTTGATGTACCAGGGTACCACGAGCAGTACTTC
NA TRBJ1-1 NA TRBV18 CASSPKASGRLAAFF TGTGCCAGCTCACCAAAAGCTAGTGGCCGATTGGCAGCTTTCTTT
NA TRBJ2-1 NA TRBV7-6 CASSLAGVGEQFF TGTGCCAGCAGCTTAGCGGGTGTGGGTGAGCAGTTCTTC
NA TRBJ1-2 NA TRBV5-8 CASSLPGQLNYGYTF TGTGCCAGCAGCTTGCCTGGACAGCTAAACTATGGCTACACCTTC
NA TRBJ1-2 NA TRBV28 CASSISDGYTF TGTGCCAGCAGTATCTCAGATGGCTACACCTTC
NA TRBJ2-7 once TRBV15 CATSVGRLYEQYF TGTGCCACCAGCGTCGGACGGCTCTACGAGCAGTACTTC
TRBD1 TRBJ2-7 NA TRBV12-5 CASGYAGTASIEQYF TGTGCTAGTGGTTACGCCGGGACAGCCTCGATTGAGCAGTACTTC
TRBD2 TRBJ2-4 NA TRBV7-9 CASSSPLAGGRSAKNIQYF TGTGCCAGCAGCTCACCTCTAGCGGGGGGGCGTTCGGCCAAAAACATTCAGTACTTC
TRBD2 TRBJ2-1 NA TRBV14 CASSQAGAGGYNEQFF TGTGCCAGCAGCCAAGCCGGAGCGGGAGGCTACAATGAGCAGTTCTTC
NA TRBJ2-3 NA TRBV18 CASSQGGTQYF TGTGCCAGCTCACAGGGAGGTACGCAGTATTTT
TRBD1 TRBJ1-4 NA TRBV28 CASRGGGQGNEKLFF TGTGCCAGCAGGGGCGGGGGACAGGGGAATGAAAAACTGTTTTTT
NA TRBJ1-1 NA TRBV2 CASSSWGGASTEAFF TGTGCCAGCAGTTCTTGGGGAGGGGCCAGCACTGAAGCTTTCTTT
NA TRBJ1-2 NA TRBV29-1 CSVAKLLNYGYTF TGCAGCGTCGCGAAACTCCTCAACTATGGCTACACCTTC
NA TRBJ1-5 NA TRBV28 CSVLGQRGQGQPQHF TGCTCGGTGCTGGGGCAGAGGGGACAAGGCCAGCCCCAGCATTTT
NA TRBJ2-3 NA TRBV7-6 CASSLIDASTDTQYF TGTGCCAGCAGCTTAATCGACGCTAGCACAGATACGCAGTATTTT
NA TRBJ2-7 NA TRBV13 CASSLRGPNEQYF TGTGCCAGCAGCTTACGGGGACCCAACGAGCAGTACTTC
NA TRBJ2-3 NA TRBV7-2 CASTPSSVPGDTQYF TGTGCCAGCACCCCTTCGAGCGTACCAGGAGATACGCAGTATTTT
TRBD2 TRBJ2-4 NA TRBV28 CASSSAGTREGIQYF TGTGCCAGCAGTTCAGCCGGGACTCGGGAGGGCATTCAGTACTTC
NA TRBJ2-1 NA TRBV20-1 CSASKWGGENEQFF TGCAGTGCTAGTAAATGGGGAGGCGAAAATGAGCAGTTCTTC
NA TRBJ1-2 NA TRBV4-1 CASSQGQGYDYGYTF TGCGCCAGCAGCCAAGGCCAGGGGTACGACTATGGCTACACCTTC
NA TRBJ1-5 NA TRBV6-5 CASTLANQPQHF TGTGCCAGCACGCTGGCTAACCAGCCCCAGCATTTT
TRBD1 TRBJ2-3 NA TRBV5-1 CASSTNRGDTQYF TGCGCCAGCAGCACAAACAGGGGTGATACGCAGTATTTT
NA TRBJ2-5 NA TRBV6-2/TRBV6-3 CASSDLVRRETQYF TGTGCCAGCAGCGATTTGGTTAGACGAGAGACCCAGTACTTC
TRBD1 TRBJ1-5 NA TRBV7-8 CASSGRQGADQPQHF TGTGCCAGCAGCGGAAGACAGGGGGCCGATCAGCCCCAGCATTTT
NA TRBJ1-1 once TRBV12-3/TRBV12-4 CASSHRRTEAFF TGTGCCAGCAGTCACAGACGGACCGAAGCTTTCTTT
NA TRBJ2-1 NA TRBV7-9 CASSWTASSYNEQFF TGTGCCAGCAGCTGGACTGCCAGCTCCTACAATGAGCAGTTCTTC
NA TRBJ2-6 NA TRBV3-1/TRBV3-2 CASSHHGDSGANVLTF TGTGCCAGCAGCCATCACGGAGACTCTGGGGCCAACGTCCTGACTTTC
TRBD1 TRBJ1-5 NA TRBV2 CASSGTTGLVGQPQHF TGTGCCAGCAGCGGAACGACAGGGCTGGTAGGTCAGCCCCAGCATTTT
NA TRBJ1-6 NA TRBV9 CASGSPGLNSPLHF TGTGCCAGCGGCAGCCCCGGCCTTAATTCACCCCTCCACTTT
TRBD2 TRBJ2-7 NA TRBV11-2 CASSQTSGGSEQYF TGTGCCAGCAGCCAAACTAGCGGGGGAAGCGAGCAGTACTTC
NA TRBJ1-3 NA TRBV5-1 CASSLGTTSGNTIYF TGCGCCAGCAGCTTGGGGACAACCTCTGGAAACACCATATATTTT
NA TRBJ1-5 NA TRBV11-2 CASSTGPGQPQHF TGTGCCAGCAGCACAGGTCCGGGACAGCCCCAGCATTTT
NA TRBJ1-1 NA TRBV7-8 CASSVQRLNTEAFF TGTGCCAGCAGCGTACAGCGCTTGAACACTGAAGCTTTCTTT
TRBD1 TRBJ1-2 NA TRBV5-1 CASSLGQGQGGYTF TGCGCCAGCAGCTTGGGACAGGGGCAGGGGGGCTACACCTTC
NA TRBJ1-1 NA TRBV5-6 CASSLVMNTEAFF TGTGCCAGCAGCTTGGTAATGAACACTGAAGCTTTCTTT
NA TRBJ1-5 NA TRBV27 CASSSTGNDQPQHF TGTGCCAGCAGCTCTACAGGGAACGATCAGCCCCAGCATTTT
NA TRBJ1-5 NA TRBV12-2 CASRLAARHGGNQPQHF TGTGCAAGTCGCTTAGCAGCCCGTCATGGGGGCAATCAGCCCCAGCATTTT
NA TRBJ1-1 few TRBV5-1 CASSQTRTDTEAFF TGCGCCAGCAGCCAGACTCGGACGGATACTGAAGCTTTCTTT